Listed below are T cell receptor beta chains from one sample, sequenced in a study of T cell repertoires in cytomegalovirus infection. TCRdb reanalysed the reads using MiXCR and keeps one entry per CDR3 protein. Of about 150,000 distinct CDR3 sequences listed, more than 30% were seen once; the top ten hold roughly 51%. Their cognate antigens are unknown. The sequences come from CD8+ T cells from cultured PBMCs, collected from culture after CMV antigen stimulation. The receptors shown here come from a human donor in good health (CMV status not recorded). Some clones in this sample may be carry-over from other donors' samples. CDR3s include the opening cysteine and the closing phenylalanine or tryptophan. Each record gives: V gene, clone size, J gene, D gene, CDR3 protein, CDR3 DNA. The D gene is left open where the match is weak. Clone size is shown for a subset of rows, as once, few, many or a class of expanded clone.

TRBV27	few	TRBJ2-1	-	CASSFGSSYNEQFF	TGTGCCAGCAGTTTCGGTAGCTCCTACAATGAGCAGTTCTTC
TRBV2	-	TRBJ1-6	TRBD1	CASSRQGNSPLHF	TGTGCCAGCAGTAGACAGGGGAATTCACCCCTCCACTTT
TRBV11-3	few	TRBJ2-3	-	CASSLGGAWTDTQYF	TGTGCCAGCAGCTTAGGCGGGGCCTGGACAGATACGCAGTATTTT
TRBV27	few	TRBJ2-1	TRBD2	CASSSGGPYNEQFF	TGTGCCAGCAGTAGCGGGGGGCCTTACAATGAGCAGTTCTTC
TRBV6-1	few	TRBJ1-2	-	CASSEEVTGVNYGYTF	TGTGCCAGCAGTGAAGAGGTTACAGGAGTTAACTATGGCTACACCTTC
TRBV19	few	TRBJ2-1	TRBD1	CASRTGQHNEQFF	TGTGCCAGTAGGACGGGACAGCACAATGAGCAGTTCTTC
TRBV20-1	once	TRBJ1-6	-	CSARDLAADSSYNSPLHF	TGCAGTGCTAGAGATCTTGCGGCAGACAGCTCCTATAATTCACCCCTCCACTTT
TRBV2	many	TRBJ2-3	-	CASRSTDTQYF	TGTGCCAGCCGGAGCACAGATACGCAGTATTTT
TRBV6-5	-	TRBJ2-1	-	CASTGFLGNEQFF	TGTGCCAGCACGGGGTTCCTAGGGAATGAGCAGTTCTTC
TRBV28	-	TRBJ2-3	-	CASSLSQGSPDTDTQYF	TGTGCCAGCAGTTTATCCCAGGGTAGCCCAGACACAGATACGCAGTATTTT
TRBV7-6	many	TRBJ2-2	TRBD1	CASSLNPDRGIGGELFF	TGTGCCAGCAGCTTAAACCCCGACAGGGGGATTGGCGGGGAGCTGTTTTTT
TRBV28	-	TRBJ2-7	TRBD1	CASRKGQGGYEQYF	TGTGCCAGCCGTAAGGGACAGGGAGGCTACGAGCAGTACTTC
TRBV12-3/TRBV12-4	-	TRBJ1-1	-	CASSSAELNTEAFF	TGTGCCAGCAGTTCCGCAGAGTTGAACACTGAAGCTTTCTTT
TRBV12-3/TRBV12-4	-	TRBJ2-7	TRBD1	CASNPQGSGYEQYF	TGTGCCAGCAACCCACAGGGGAGCGGCTACGAGCAGTACTTC